These 14 T cell receptor beta chains were all obtained from the same sample, sequenced in a study of T cell clonotyping in hematopoietic cell transplantation. Assay used: immunoSEQ multiplex PCR; TCRdb lists only in-frame clones, some missing. Of 15,000 to 20,000 clones listed, 85% to 95% were seen once; the top ten hold about 5.7%. Material: peripheral blood mononuclear cells. These receptors were collected from a middle-aged man in good health. Some clones in this sample may be carry-over from other donors' samples.

The genes are TRBV29-1 and TRBJ2-1; 12 nucleotides agree with TRBD2. Germline CDR1 and CDR2: SQVTM and ANQGSEA. The junction had 5 bases not matched to a gene; V was cut back by 1 base and J by 4 bases. This CDR3 contains 16 residues. The CDR3 sequence is CSVEGLAGVRYNEQFF. The CDR3 DNA is TGCAGCGTTGAAGGACTAGCGGGAGTTAGGTACAATGAGCAGTTCTTC.

This chain joins TRBV2 and TRBJ2-2, with a tentative D call TRBD1 (5 bases). V gave up 0 bases and J gave up 0 bases, with 5 bases separating them. Looked up from germline, CDR1 is SNHLY and CDR2 is FYNNEI. CDR3 size: 15 residues. CDR3 sequence: CASSEAGPNTGELFF. The CDR3, as DNA: TGTGCCAGCAGTGAAGCGGGGCCGAACACCGGGGAGCTGTTTTTT.

This sequence joins TRBV29-1 and TRBJ2-1, with 7 bases matching TRBD1. CDR1 is SQVTM, CDR2 ANQGSEA, per germline. This CDR3 has 15 residues. Trimming took 0 bases from V and 0 from J; bases not matched to a gene: 2. In DNA form, the CDR3 reads TGCAGCGTTGAAGAGGACAGGCCCTCCTACAATGAGCAGTTCTTC. Its protein is CSVEEDRPSYNEQFF.

The genes are TRBV11-1 and TRBJ2-1; 9 nucleotides line up with TRBD1. The length of the CDR3 is 15 residues. Per the germline V gene, CDR1 is SGHAT and CDR2 is FQDESV (reference sequence). Trimming took 6 bases from V and 3 from J; bases not matched to a gene: 6. In DNA form, the CDR3 reads TGTGCCAGCAGTCCGGCGGACAGGGGCTACAATGAGCAGTTCTTC. Amino acids: CASSPADRGYNEQFF.

The chain's CDR3 is CASSYKLDIIAFF. DNA for the CDR3: TGTGCCAGCAGTTACAAACTGGATATTATAGCTTTCTTT. This chain uses TRBV6-6 with TRBJ1-1; D unclear. Deletions cut 2 bases from V and 10 bases from J, with 14 bases between. From germline, CDR1 is MNHNY and CDR2 SVGAGI (reference sequence). The CDR3 is made up of 13 amino acids.

The chain recombines TRBV19 with TRBJ1-6; D call uncertain. In germline, CDR1 is LNHDA, CDR2 SQIVND (reference sequence). V lost 4 bases, J lost 7 bases, and 14 bases lay in between. The CDR3 spans 15 residues. The CDR3 reads CASSSNTPKNSPLHF. The CDR3 region has the DNA TGTGCCAGTAGTAGTAACACCCCGAAAAATTCACCCCTCCACTTT.

This clone appeared a single time. This chain connects TRBV27 to TRBJ1-1; D gene uncertain. CDR1 is MNHEY, CDR2 SMNVEV, per germline (reference sequence). V was pared by 3 bases and J by 1 base, with 18 bases between. This CDR3 has 17 amino acids. For the CDR3, the DNA is TGTGCCAGCAGTTTCTGGGGTCGAGGCCAGAAGAACACTGAAGCTTTCTTT. It is translated as CASSFWGRGQKNTEAFF.

J is TRBJ2-1 and V is TRBV28; TRBD1 aligns across 10 bases. The CDR3 sequence is 16 residues long. Germline assignment: CDR1 MDHEN and CDR2 SYDVKM. With 4 bases clipped from V and 1 base from J, the junction kept 4 bases outside the gene matches. CDR3 sequence (DNA): TGTGCCAGCAGTTACCGGGACAGGGGATCCTACAATGAGCAGTTCTTC. Protein: CASSYRDRGSYNEQFF.

The rearrangement links TRBV19 to TRBJ2-2; 8 positions match TRBD2. CDR1 is LNHDA, CDR2 SQIVND, per germline (reference sequence). This CDR3 is built from 15 residues. V lost 2 bases to trimming and J lost 6 bases; unmatched junction nucleotides: 5. The CDR3 loop is CASSIFSGKAGELFF. The CDR3 region has the DNA TGTGCCAGTAGTATATTTAGCGGGAAGGCCGGGGAGCTGTTTTTT.

The J gene is TRBJ1-1, the V gene TRBV2; no clear D. CDR3 length: 15 residues. V lost 6 bases to trimming and J lost 0 bases, with 14 bases between them. Germline CDR1 reads SNHLY; CDR2 reads FYNNEI. The DNA for the CDR3 is TGTGCCAGCAGCCTTGAGGCTAGTCTGAACACTGAAGCTTTCTTT. Its protein is CASSLEASLNTEAFF.

The chain employs TRBV20-1 and TRBJ1-1, with TRBD1 as a possible D gene (5 bases). This CDR3 region has 10 residues. Trimming shortened V by 7 bases and J by 2 bases, and 5 bases separated the two germline ends. The germline CDR1 and CDR2 sequences are DFQATT and SNEGSKA (reference sequence). The CDR3 DNA reads as TGCAGTGGGGGCAACACTGAAGCTTTCTTT. Its translation: CSGGNTEAFF.

The rearrangement links TRBV29-1 to TRBJ1-1; D unresolved. The V end was cut by 4 bases, the J end by 4 bases, with 16 bases between. This CDR3 is 14 amino acids long. Looked up from germline, CDR1 is SQVTM and CDR2 is ANQGSEA. DNA of the CDR3: TGCAGCGTTGGTAGAGGGATCACGGGCACTGAAGCTTTCTTT. This codes for CSVGRGITGTEAFF.

The sample holds one count of this clone. This chain's CDR3 is CAWRYGVNTGELFF. In DNA form, the CDR3 reads TGTGCCTGGAGATATGGGGTGAACACCGGGGAGCTGTTTTTT. This chain uses TRBV30 with TRBJ2-2; D gene unclear. V was pared by 3 bases and J by 1 base, with 9 bases between. Germline lookup yields CDR1 GTSNPN and CDR2 SVGIG (reference sequence). This CDR3 comprises 14 residues.

The chain uses TRBV5-1 and TRBJ1-1; 7 nucleotides line up with TRBD1. Germline V gene sequence: CDR1 SGHRS, CDR2 YFSETQ. Trimming took 3 bases from V and 4 from J; bases not matched to a gene: 12. The CDR3 runs to 16 residues. This CDR3 reads CASSSRTGGEGTEAFF. CDR3 in DNA: TGCGCCAGCAGCTCCCGGACAGGCGGCGAGGGCACTGAAGCTTTCTTT. The variable domain in full, with the rest retrieved from reference TRBV5-1 and TRBJ1-1, is KAGVTQTPRYLIKTRGQQVTLSCSPISGHRSVSWYQQTPGQGLQFLFEYFSETQRNKGNFPGRFSGRQFSNSRSEMNVSTLELGDSALYLCASSSRTGGEGTEAFFGQGTRLTVV.